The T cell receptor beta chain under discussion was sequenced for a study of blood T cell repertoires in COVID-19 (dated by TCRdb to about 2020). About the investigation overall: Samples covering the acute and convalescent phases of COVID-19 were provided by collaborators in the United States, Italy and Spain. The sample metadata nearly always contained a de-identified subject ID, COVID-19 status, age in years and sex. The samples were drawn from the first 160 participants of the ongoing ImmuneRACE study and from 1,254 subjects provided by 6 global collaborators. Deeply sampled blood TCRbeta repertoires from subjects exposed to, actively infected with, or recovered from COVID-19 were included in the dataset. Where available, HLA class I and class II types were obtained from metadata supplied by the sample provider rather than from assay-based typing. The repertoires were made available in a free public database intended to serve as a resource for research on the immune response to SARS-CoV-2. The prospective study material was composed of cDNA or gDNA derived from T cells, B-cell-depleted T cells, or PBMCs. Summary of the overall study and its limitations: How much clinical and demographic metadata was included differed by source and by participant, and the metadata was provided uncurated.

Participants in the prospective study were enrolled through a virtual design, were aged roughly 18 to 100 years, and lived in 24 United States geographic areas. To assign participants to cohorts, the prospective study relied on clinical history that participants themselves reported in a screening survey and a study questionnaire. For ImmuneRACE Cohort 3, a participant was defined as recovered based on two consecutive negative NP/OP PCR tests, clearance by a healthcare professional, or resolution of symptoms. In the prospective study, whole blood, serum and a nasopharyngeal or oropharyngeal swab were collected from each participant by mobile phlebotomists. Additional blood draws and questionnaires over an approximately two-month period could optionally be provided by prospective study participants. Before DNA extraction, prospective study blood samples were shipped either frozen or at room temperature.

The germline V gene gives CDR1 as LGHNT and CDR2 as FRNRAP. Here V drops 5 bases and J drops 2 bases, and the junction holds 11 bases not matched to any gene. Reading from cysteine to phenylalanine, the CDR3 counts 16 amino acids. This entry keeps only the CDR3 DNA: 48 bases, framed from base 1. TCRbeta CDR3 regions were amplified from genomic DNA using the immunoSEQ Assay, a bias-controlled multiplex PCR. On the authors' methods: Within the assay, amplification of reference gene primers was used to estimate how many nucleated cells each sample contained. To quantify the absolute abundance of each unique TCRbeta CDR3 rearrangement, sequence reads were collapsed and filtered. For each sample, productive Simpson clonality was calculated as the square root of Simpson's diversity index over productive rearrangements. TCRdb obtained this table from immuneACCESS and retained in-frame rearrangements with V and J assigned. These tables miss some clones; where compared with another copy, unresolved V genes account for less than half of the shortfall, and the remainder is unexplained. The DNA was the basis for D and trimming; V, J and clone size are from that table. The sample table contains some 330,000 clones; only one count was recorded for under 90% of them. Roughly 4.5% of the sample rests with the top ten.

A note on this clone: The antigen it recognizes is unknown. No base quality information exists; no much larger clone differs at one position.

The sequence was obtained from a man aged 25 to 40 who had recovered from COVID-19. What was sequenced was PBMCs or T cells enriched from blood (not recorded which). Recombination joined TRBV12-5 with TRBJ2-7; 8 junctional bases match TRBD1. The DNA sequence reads TGTGCTAGTGGTCCCATTCCAGGGGGCTGTCCCTACGAGCAGTACTTC. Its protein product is CASGPIPGGCPYEQYF. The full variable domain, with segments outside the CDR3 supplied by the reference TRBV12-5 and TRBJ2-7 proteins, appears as DARVTQTPRHKVTEMGQEVTMRCQPILGHNTVFWYRQTMMQGLELLAYFRNRAPLDDSGMPKDRFSAEMPDATLATLKIQPSEPRDSAVYFCASGPIPGGCPYEQYFGPGTRLTVT.